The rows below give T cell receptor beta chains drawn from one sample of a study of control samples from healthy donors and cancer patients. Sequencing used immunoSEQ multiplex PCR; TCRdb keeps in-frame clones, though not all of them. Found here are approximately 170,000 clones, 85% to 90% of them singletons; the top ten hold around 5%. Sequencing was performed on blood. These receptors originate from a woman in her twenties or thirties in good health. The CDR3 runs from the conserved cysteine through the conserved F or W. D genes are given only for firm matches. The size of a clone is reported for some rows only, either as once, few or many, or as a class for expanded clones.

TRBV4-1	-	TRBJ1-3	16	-	TGCGCCAGCAGCCGCCAGGACACAGGATCAGGAAACACCATATATTTT	CASSRQDTGSGNTIYF
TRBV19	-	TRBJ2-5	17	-	TGTGCCAGTAGTATCGGGGGGCCAGGGGCCCGCCAAGAGACCCAGTACTTC	CASSIGGPGARQETQYF
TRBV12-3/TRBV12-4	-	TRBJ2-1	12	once	TGTGCCAGCAGGAGACCAAACCATGAGCAGTTCTTC	CASRRPNHEQFF
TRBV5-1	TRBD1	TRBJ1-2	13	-	TGCGCCAGCAGCCCTGACAGGGGCAATGGCTACACCTTC	CASSPDRGNGYTF
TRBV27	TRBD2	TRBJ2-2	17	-	TGTGCCAGCAGTTTATCTGGCCTAGCGGGGTACACCGGGGAGCTGTTTTTT	CASSLSGLAGYTGELFF
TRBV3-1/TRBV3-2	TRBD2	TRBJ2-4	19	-	TGTGCCAGCAGCCAAGATTGGGCTAGCGGGAGGGCCAGGGCCAACATTCAGTACTTC	CASSQDWASGRARANIQYF
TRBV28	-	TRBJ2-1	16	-	TGTGCCAGCAGCCCAGGGGAGACAGGACTCTACAATGAGCAGTTCTTC	CASSPGETGLYNEQFF
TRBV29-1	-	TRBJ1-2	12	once	TGCAGCGTTGAAGTAGGATTCTATGGCTACACCTTC	CSVEVGFYGYTF
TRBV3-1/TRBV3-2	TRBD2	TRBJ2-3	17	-	TGTGCCAGCAGCCAATTTTTCGGGGGGGACCGCACAGATACGCAGTATTTT	CASSQFFGGDRTDTQYF
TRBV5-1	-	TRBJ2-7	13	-	TGCGCCAGCAGCTACTCGACAGGAGGCGAGCAGTACTTC	CASSYSTGGEQYF
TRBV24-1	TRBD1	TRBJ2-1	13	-	TGTGCCACCAGTGTCCCCAGGGGGAATGAGCAGTTCTTC	CATSVPRGNEQFF
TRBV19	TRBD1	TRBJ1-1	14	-	TGTGCCACTACTACAGGGGGCGAGGGCACTGAAGCTTTCTTT	CATTTGGEGTEAFF
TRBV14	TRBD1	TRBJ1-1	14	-	TGTGCCAGCAGCCAACTAGGGGGCTTAACTGAAGCTTTCTTT	CASSQLGGLTEAFF
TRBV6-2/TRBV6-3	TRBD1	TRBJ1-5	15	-	TGTGCCAGCAGCAAAACCGGGACAGGGACCCAGCCCCAGCATTTT	CASSKTGTGTQPQHF
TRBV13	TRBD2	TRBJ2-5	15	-	TGTGCCAGCAGCTTATCTAGCGGACGTCAAGAGACCCAGTACTTC	CASSLSSGRQETQYF
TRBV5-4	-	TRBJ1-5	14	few	TGTGCCAGCAGCTTGGGAGGGAGAGATCAGCCCCAGCATTTT	CASSLGGRDQPQHF
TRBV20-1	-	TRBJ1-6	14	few	TGCAGTGCTAGTAATGGCAGGGACAATTCACCCCTCCACTTT	CSASNGRDNSPLHF
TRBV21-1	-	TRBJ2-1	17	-	TGTGCCAGCAGCAAATTAGGGACTAGCGGGACTCACAATGAGCAGTTCTTC	CASSKLGTSGTHNEQFF
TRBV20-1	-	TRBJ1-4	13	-	TGCAGTGCTAGTTCTAATGAGGGGGAAAAACTGTTTTTT	CSASSNEGEKLFF
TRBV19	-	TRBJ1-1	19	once	TGTGCCAGTAGTAGACCCCTCCCCGGGGGGGCTCAACTGAACACTGAAGCTTTCTTT	CASSRPLPGGAQLNTEAFF
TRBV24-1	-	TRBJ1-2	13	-	TGTGCCACCAGTGACCCAGGGTTCTATGGCTACACCTTC	CATSDPGFYGYTF
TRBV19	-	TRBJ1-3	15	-	TGTGCCAGTAGTACCCGACACCAAGGTGGAAACACCATATATTTT	CASSTRHQGGNTIYF
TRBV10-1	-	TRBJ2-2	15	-	TGCGCCAGCAGTGATTGGGCGGTTAACACCGGGGAGCTGTTTTTT	CASSDWAVNTGELFF
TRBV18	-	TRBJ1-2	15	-	TGTGCCAGCTCACCCACGACAGATGTTAACTATGGCTACACCTTC	CASSPTTDVNYGYTF